This T cell receptor (beta chain) stems from a study of blood T cell repertoires in COVID-19. Some clones are missing from TCRdb's copy, which holds only in-frame ones; the method was immunoSEQ multiplex PCR. The repertoire has about 320,000 clones, 90% of them found once; the top ten carry 3.5% to 5%. The study drew participants aged about 18 to 90 years from about two dozen US areas. All exposed participants met a person with COVID-19 within 2 weeks before entering the study. From germline, CDR1 is SSHAT and CDR2 FNYEAQ (reference sequence). The length of the CDR3 is 15 residues. V was shortened by 5 bases and J by 1 base, with 14 bases between the two germline ends.

Sequenced sample: PBMCs or T cells enriched from blood (not recorded which). The receptor was derived from a woman aged 25-40 years who had been exposed to COVID-19. The chain combines TRBV7-7 with TRBJ2-5; tentative D call: TRBD2 (7 bases). The CDR3 DNA is TGTGCCAGCAGCCAAGGGGGGGGGCGCCAAGAGACCCAGTACTTC. It translates to CASSQGGGRQETQYF.